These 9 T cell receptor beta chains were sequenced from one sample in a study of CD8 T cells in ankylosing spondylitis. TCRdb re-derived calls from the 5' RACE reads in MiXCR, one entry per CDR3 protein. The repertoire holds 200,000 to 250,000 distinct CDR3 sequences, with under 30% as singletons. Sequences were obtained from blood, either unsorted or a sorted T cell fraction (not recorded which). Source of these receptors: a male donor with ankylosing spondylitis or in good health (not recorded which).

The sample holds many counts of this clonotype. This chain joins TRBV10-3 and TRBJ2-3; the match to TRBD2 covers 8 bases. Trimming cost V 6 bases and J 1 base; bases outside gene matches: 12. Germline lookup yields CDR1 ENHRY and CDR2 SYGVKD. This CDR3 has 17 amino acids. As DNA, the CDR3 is TGTGCCATCAGCCGTCGACTAGCGCTTTGGGGCACAGATACGCAGTATTTT. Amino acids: CAISRRLALWGTDTQYF.

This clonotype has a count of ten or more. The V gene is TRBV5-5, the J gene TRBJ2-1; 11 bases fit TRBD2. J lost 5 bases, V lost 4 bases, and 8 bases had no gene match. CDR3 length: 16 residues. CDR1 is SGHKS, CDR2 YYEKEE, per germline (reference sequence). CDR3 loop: CASSLTSGTSHNEQFF. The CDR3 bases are TGTGCCAGCAGCCTGACTAGCGGGACAAGTCACAATGAGCAGTTCTTC.

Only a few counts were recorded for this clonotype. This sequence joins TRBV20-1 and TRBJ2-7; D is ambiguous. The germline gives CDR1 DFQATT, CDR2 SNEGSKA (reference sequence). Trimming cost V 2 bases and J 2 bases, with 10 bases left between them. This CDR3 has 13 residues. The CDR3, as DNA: TGCAGTGCTAGATCGGCGGAAACCTACGAGCAGTACTTC. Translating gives CSARSAETYEQYF.

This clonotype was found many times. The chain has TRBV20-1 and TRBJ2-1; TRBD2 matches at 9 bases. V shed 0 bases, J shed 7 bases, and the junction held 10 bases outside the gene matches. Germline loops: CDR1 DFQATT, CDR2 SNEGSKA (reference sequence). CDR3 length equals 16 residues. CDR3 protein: CSARDRGGRAWNEQFF. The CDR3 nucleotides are TGCAGTGCTAGAGATCGAGGCGGGAGGGCTTGGAATGAGCAGTTCTTC.

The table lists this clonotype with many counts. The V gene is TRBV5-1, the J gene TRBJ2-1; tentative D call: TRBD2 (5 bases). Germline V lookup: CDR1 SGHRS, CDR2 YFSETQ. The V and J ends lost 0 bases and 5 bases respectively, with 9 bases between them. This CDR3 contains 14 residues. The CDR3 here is CASSLDRGNNEQFF. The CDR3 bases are TGCGCCAGCAGCTTGGACCGGGGAAACAATGAGCAGTTCTTC.

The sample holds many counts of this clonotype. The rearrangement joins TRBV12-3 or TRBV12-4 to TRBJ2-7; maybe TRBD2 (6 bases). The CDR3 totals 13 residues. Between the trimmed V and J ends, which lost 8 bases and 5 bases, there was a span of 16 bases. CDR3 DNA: TGTGCCAGCGTGCGGGGCCTCTACGACGAGCAGTACTTC. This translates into CASVRGLYDEQYF.

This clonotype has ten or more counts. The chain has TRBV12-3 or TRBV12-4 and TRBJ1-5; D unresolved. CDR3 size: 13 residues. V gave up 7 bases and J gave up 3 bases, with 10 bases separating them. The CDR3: CASTREANQPQHF. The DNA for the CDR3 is TGTGCCAGCACCCGGGAGGCCAATCAGCCCCAGCATTTT.

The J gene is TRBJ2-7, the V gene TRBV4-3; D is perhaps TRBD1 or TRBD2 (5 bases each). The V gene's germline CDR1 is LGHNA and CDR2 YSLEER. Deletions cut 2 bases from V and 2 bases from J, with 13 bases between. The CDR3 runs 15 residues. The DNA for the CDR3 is TGCGCCAGCAGCCAACTCCGGGGCGACACCTACGAGCAGTACTTC. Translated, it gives CASSQLRGDTYEQYF.

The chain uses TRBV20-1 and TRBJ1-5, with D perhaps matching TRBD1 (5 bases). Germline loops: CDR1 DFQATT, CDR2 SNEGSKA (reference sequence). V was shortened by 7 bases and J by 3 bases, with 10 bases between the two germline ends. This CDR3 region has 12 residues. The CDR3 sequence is CSVGRINQPQHF. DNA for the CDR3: TGCAGTGTGGGACGGATCAATCAGCCCCAGCATTTT.